Below are 6 T cell receptor beta chains sequenced from a single sample in a study of cytomegalovirus exposure and HLA in healthy donors. The PCR contained 60 Vbeta and 13 Jbeta primers. TCRdb's table, derived via immunoSEQ multiplex PCR, lists solely in-frame clones and lacks some. Here the sample spans some 180,000 clones, roughly 67% being singletons. Specimen: PBMCs. The receptors shown here come from a woman aged 18-29 years in good health and CMV-seropositive.

This rearrangement joins TRBV4-2 to TRBJ1-2; 8 bases align to TRBD1. In germline, CDR1 is LGHNA, CDR2 YNFKEQ. CDR3 length equals 15 residues. Trimming cost V 1 base and J 8 bases; bases outside gene matches: 9. The DNA of the CDR3 is TGTGCCAGCAGCCAAGGACTGCGACAGGGGAAAGGCTACACCTTC. This encodes CASSQGLRQGKGYTF.

The rearrangement links TRBV6-5 to TRBJ1-2; D remains unclear. Deletions cut 5 bases from V and 3 bases from J, with 13 bases between. The CDR3 covers 14 residues. The germline gives CDR1 MNHEY, CDR2 SVGAGI. The CDR3 nucleotides are TGTGCCAGCAGTAATGGCGGCCCCGACTATGGCTACACCTTC. Translating gives CASSNGGPDYGYTF.

This chain connects TRBV2 to TRBJ1-2, with a possible D match to TRBD1 (5 bases). CDR3 length: 15 residues. Germline values: CDR1 SNHLY, CDR2 FYNNEI. The V end was cut by 8 bases, the J end by 4 bases, with 20 bases between. In DNA form, the CDR3 reads TGTGCCAGCCATGGTCCAGCTGGACAATCCTATGGCTACACCTTC. This codes for CASHGPAGQSYGYTF.

J is TRBJ1-1 and V is TRBV9, with D tentatively TRBD1 (5 bases). The V end lost 3 bases, the J end lost 8 bases, and 11 bases lay between the germline ends. The CDR3 sequence is 12 residues long. Germline CDR1 and CDR2: SGDLS and YYNGEE. The CDR3 sequence: CASSAWEGEAFF. The CDR3 DNA reads as TGTGCCAGCAGCGCCTGGGAGGGGGAAGCTTTCTTT.

The rearrangement joins TRBV27 to TRBJ1-1; the match to TRBD1 covers 7 bases. This CDR3 has 11 amino acids. In germline, CDR1 is MNHEY, CDR2 SMNVEV (reference sequence). The junction had 6 bases not matched to a gene; V was cut back by 6 bases and J by 11 bases. CDR3 sequence (DNA): TGTGCCAGCAGGGCACAGGGGTGGGCTTTCTTT. It is translated as CASRAQGWAFF.

This clone was counted between two and nine times. The chain employs TRBV29-1 and TRBJ1-1; perhaps TRBD1 as D (6 bases). Germline-derived CDR1 and CDR2 are SQVTM and ANQGSEA. Trimming cost V 0 bases and J 1 base, with 6 bases left between them. The CDR3 loop spans 13 amino acids. CDR3 loop: CSVEETGNTEAFF. The CDR3 coding sequence is TGCAGCGTTGAAGAGACAGGGAACACTGAAGCTTTCTTT.